This passage covers 10 T cell receptor beta chains from one sample sequenced in a study of vaccination effects on CD4 cells after COVID-19. Clones were sequenced by immunoSEQ multiplex PCR, and TCRdb holds only the in-frame ones, with some missing. The sample has more than 35,000 clones, about 70% seen once. The antigens of these receptors remain unknown. Sequencing was preceded by expansion of antigen-specific CD4+ T cells with viral peptide pools in the ViraFEST assay. Between days 9 and 11 of culture, CD4+ T cells were separated out. According to the study, vaccine recipients showed no prior SARS-CoV-2 infection and negative nucleocapsid antibodies. The sample was CD4+ T cells from PBMCs cultured with HCoV-OC43 spike peptides, taken before COVID-19 vaccination. Subset: HCoV-OC43 spike overlapping peptide pool stimulation. The receptors were sampled from a human donor who received a COVID-19 vaccine.

This clone was seen a handful of times. The chain joins TRBV5-1 to TRBJ2-2; tentative D call: TRBD2 (5 bases). CDR3 size: 15 residues. Trimming took off 0 bases at V and 5 bases at J, with 11 bases between the two ends. The germline V gene encodes CDR1 SGHRS and CDR2 YFSETQ. The CDR3 spells CASSLDGSTTGELFF. The CDR3 DNA sequence: TGCGCCAGCAGCTTGGATGGGAGTACTACCGGGGAGCTGTTTTTT.

The chain employs TRBV28 and TRBJ1-6; 10 bases are a match to TRBD1. The CDR3 consists of 17 residues. CDR1 and CDR2 from the germline V gene are MDHEN and SYDVKM. The ends lost 6 bases at V and 9 bases at J; junction bases unmatched: 14. The DNA of the CDR3 is TGTGCCAGCAGACCAGGACAGGGGGTTCTCACTGGTTCACCCCTCCACTTT. Amino acid sequence: CASRPGQGVLTGSPLHF.

The chain combines TRBV18 with TRBJ1-5; perhaps TRBD1 as D (5 bases). Trimming cost V 1 base and J 2 bases, with 6 bases left between them. Per germline, CDR1 KGHSH and CDR2 LQKENI. CDR3 length: 14 residues. For the CDR3, the DNA is TGTGCCAGCTCACCACTACAGGGCAATCAGCCCCAGCATTTT. Protein sequence: CASSPLQGNQPQHF.

The chain recombines TRBV5-1 with TRBJ1-1; D perhaps matches TRBD1 (6 bases). The CDR3 sequence is 15 residues long. Between the trimmed V and J ends, which lost 0 bases and 5 bases, there was a span of 14 bases. Per germline, CDR1 SGHRS and CDR2 YFSETQ. The CDR3 DNA is TGCGCCAGCAGCTTGGTGGCGGGGGCGCGAACTGAAGCTTTCTTT. This codes for CASSLVAGARTEAFF.

This chain links TRBV5-8 with TRBJ2-3, with 8 bases matching TRBD2. CDR3 length equals 17 residues. V dropped 1 base and J dropped 1; count of bases not matched to a gene: 8. Germline assignment: CDR1 SGHTS and CDR2 YDEGEE. CDR3 sequence: CASSLTVIGGGTDTQYF. CDR3 DNA sequence: TGTGCCAGCAGCTTGACGGTTATCGGGGGGGGCACAGATACGCAGTATTTT.

This clone has just one count. CDR3 in DNA: TGTGCCAGCAGTTTAAACTTGGGACACTTCTACGAGCAGTACTTC. It encodes CASSLNLGHFYEQYF. The gene calls are TRBV27 and TRBJ2-7; a weak D match, TRBD1 (6 bases). The CDR3 is made up of 15 amino acids. Trimming removed 2 bases at V and 3 bases at J, with 14 bases between. The germline V gene has CDR1 MNHEY and CDR2 SMNVEV (reference sequence).

V gene TRBV6-1 combines with J gene TRBJ1-1; perhaps TRBD1 as D (5 bases). Germline-derived CDR1 and CDR2 are MNHNS and SASEGT. Trimming took 0 bases from V and 0 from J, leaving 17 bases between them. The CDR3 covers 18 residues. This CDR3 is CASSEARRGGLLNTEAFF. The DNA for the CDR3 is TGTGCCAGCAGTGAAGCTCGGCGCGGGGGTTTATTGAACACTGAAGCTTTCTTT.

The gene calls are TRBV7-9 and TRBJ1-1, with D unclear. The CDR3 totals 14 residues. V gave up 4 bases and J gave up 1 base, with 10 bases separating them. Germline V gives CDR1 SEHNR, CDR2 FQNEAQ (reference sequence). The CDR3 DNA sequence: TGTGCCAGCAGCTCCCTCGGTGGGAACACTGAAGCTTTCTTT. Its translation: CASSSLGGNTEAFF. The complete variable domain, with remaining parts taken from reference TRBV7-9 and TRBJ1-1, reads DTGVSQNPRHKITKRGQNVTFRCDPISEHNRLYWYRQTLGQGPEFLTYFQNEAQLEKSRLLSDRFSAERPKGSFSTLEIQRTEQGDSAMYLCASSSLGGNTEAFFGQGTRLTVV.

The chain is built from TRBV5-4 and TRBJ1-1; D is unresolved. The V end lost 0 bases, the J end lost 1 base, and 10 bases lay between the germline ends. The CDR3 is 15 residues long. CDR1 and CDR2 from the germline V gene are SGHNT and YYREEE (reference sequence). The CDR3 bases are TGTGCCAGCAGCTTGGTGCGGAGACAGAACACTGAAGCTTTCTTT. Its translation: CASSLVRRQNTEAFF.

CDR3 sequence reads: CASSQGSKEWGLGNYGYTF. The CDR3 DNA sequence: TGCGCCAGCAGCCAAGGGTCGAAGGAGTGGGGGTTGGGAAACTATGGCTACACCTTC. This chain joins TRBV4-1 and TRBJ1-2; tentatively, D is TRBD1 (5 bases). Germline lookup yields CDR1 MGHRA and CDR2 YSYEKL. The CDR3 loop spans 19 amino acids. V was pared by 1 base and J by 2 bases, with 23 bases between.